One sample yielded the 14 T cell receptor beta chains listed below, sequenced in a study of cytomegalovirus exposure and HLA in healthy donors. Method: immunoSEQ multiplex PCR; TCRdb's copy keeps in-frame clones and lacks some. The sample shows about 110,000 clones, about 90% of them seen only once. Sequencing was performed on PBMCs. The receptors derive from a woman between 18 and 29 years old in good health and CMV-seronegative.

This rearrangement joins TRBV7-2 to TRBJ1-5; D might be TRBD1 (6 bases). Per germline, CDR1 SGHTA and CDR2 FQGNSA. The CDR3 is 14 amino acids. Between the trimmed V and J ends, which lost 6 bases and 10 bases, there was a span of 19 bases. DNA of the CDR3: TGTGCCAGCAGTGGTTCGAAGGGGGTCGTCCCCCAGCATTTT. The encoded protein is CASSGSKGVVPQHF.

The chain employs TRBV15 and TRBJ1-2, with TRBD1 matching over 7 bases. Trimming removed 0 bases from V and 4 bases from J; junction bases left unmatched: 2. The CDR3 has 14 residues. Germline V gene lookup returns CDR1 LNHNV and CDR2 YYDKDF (reference sequence). The CDR3 protein is CATSRDRDSYGYTF. The CDR3 nucleotides read TGTGCCACCAGCAGAGACCGGGACAGCTATGGCTACACCTTC.

The chain couples TRBV29-1 to TRBJ1-1; D is unclear. This CDR3 spans 14 amino acids. Trimming took off 7 bases at V and 4 bases at J, with 19 bases between the two ends. Germline CDR1 and CDR2: SQVTM and ANQGSEA. The CDR3 nucleotides read TGCAGCGCCGTCAAAGGCGGGTCGGGCACTGAAGCTTTCTTT. Its protein product is CSAVKGGSGTEAFF.

This clone was seen a handful of times. This chain joins TRBV11-2 and TRBJ1-5; maybe TRBD1 (5 bases). Trimming took off 4 bases at V and 11 bases at J, with 12 bases between the two ends. The V gene's germline CDR1 is SGHAT and CDR2 FQNNGV. The CDR3 contains 12 residues. The CDR3, as DNA: TGTGCCAGCAGCTCCCCAACAGGAGCCCAGCATTTT. This encodes CASSSPTGAQHF.

The CDR3 protein is CATSRDWEGELFF. The CDR3 nucleotides read TGTGCCACCAGCAGAGATTGGGAGGGGGAGCTGTTTTTT. The genes are TRBV15 and TRBJ2-2, with D possibly matching TRBD2 (5 bases). The CDR3 is made up of 13 amino acids. Germline V gene sequence: CDR1 LNHNV, CDR2 YYDKDF (reference sequence). Trimming cost V 0 bases and J 8 bases, with 7 bases left between them.

The chain links TRBV7-8 to TRBJ1-1; the D gene is possibly TRBD1 (5 bases). This CDR3 is built from 15 residues. Germline values: CDR1 SGHVS, CDR2 FQNEAQ. The V gene lost 7 bases and the J gene lost 0 bases, with 15 bases spanning the gap. CDR3 bases: TGTGCCAGCAACGACCCCCCAGGGTTGAACACTGAAGCTTTCTTT. It yields the protein CASNDPPGLNTEAFF.

This chain joins TRBV5-1 and TRBJ1-2, with TRBD1 as a possible D gene (6 bases). CDR1 is SGHRS and CDR2 is YFSETQ in the germline V gene. This CDR3 comprises 11 residues. Trimming pared 4 bases from V and 9 bases from J, leaving 10 bases between. CDR3 amino acids: CASSLQGRYTF. DNA for the CDR3: TGCGCCAGCAGCCTTCAGGGGCGCTACACCTTC. The variable domain in full, with the rest retrieved from reference TRBV5-1 and TRBJ1-2, is KAGVTQTPRYLIKTRGQQVTLSCSPISGHRSVSWYQQTPGQGLQFLFEYFSETQRNKGNFPGRFSGRQFSNSRSEMNVSTLELGDSALYLCASSLQGRYTFGSGTRLTVV.

The gene calls are TRBV20-1 and TRBJ2-3; 8 nucleotides align to TRBD1. The V gene's germline CDR1 is DFQATT and CDR2 SNEGSKA (reference sequence). The CDR3 length is 11 residues. With 5 bases clipped from V and 13 bases from J, the junction kept 8 bases outside the gene matches. The CDR3 nucleotides read TGCAGTGCTCCAGACAGGGGAGTTGAGTATTTT. As protein: CSAPDRGVEYF.

The V gene is TRBV2, the J gene TRBJ2-3, with 9 bases identical to TRBD1. With 6 bases clipped from V and 9 bases from J, the junction kept 13 bases outside the gene matches. The germline CDR1 and CDR2 sequences are SNHLY and FYNNEI. The CDR3 is 15 amino acids. Here the CDR3 reads CASSGPLTGTGTQYF. As DNA, the CDR3 is TGTGCCAGCAGCGGCCCCTTGACCGGGACAGGGACGCAGTATTTT.

This clone was found a few times. V is TRBV5-4 and J is TRBJ2-3, with D possibly being TRBD2 (6 bases). This CDR3 is 14 amino acids long. Germline lookup yields CDR1 SGHNT and CDR2 YYREEE (reference sequence). Deletions cut 6 bases from V and 2 bases from J, with 13 bases between. The CDR3 coding sequence is TGTGCCAGCAAACCGGGAGTCAACACAGATACGCAGTATTTT. It yields the protein CASKPGVNTDTQYF.

The chain couples TRBV5-6 to TRBJ2-3; 8 nucleotides agree with TRBD2. Trimming at V came to 1 base and at J to 6 bases, leaving 13 bases not matched to a gene. Germline lookup yields CDR1 SGHDT and CDR2 YYEEEE. The CDR3 extends over 17 amino acids. The CDR3 loop is CASSLRREARGLDTQYF. CDR3 sequence (DNA): TGTGCCAGCAGCTTGAGGCGGGAGGCCCGAGGGTTGGATACGCAGTATTTT.

The chain recombines TRBV4-2 with TRBJ2-3; D is possibly TRBD2 (5 bases). Trimming shortened V by 3 bases and J by 10 bases, and 17 bases separated the two germline ends. The CDR3 has 14 residues. Germline V gene sequence: CDR1 LGHNA, CDR2 YNFKEQ. CDR3 nucleotide sequence: TGTGCCAGCAGCCATGACCGGGCGGCGGAGGCGCAGTATTTT. Protein sequence: CASSHDRAAEAQYF.

CDR3: CSALGGEETQYF. The CDR3 nucleotides are TGCAGCGCTCTGGGGGGAGAAGAGACCCAGTACTTC. The J gene is TRBJ2-5, the V gene TRBV29-1, with D perhaps matching TRBD2 (6 bases). V was clipped by 7 bases and J by 3 bases, with 12 bases between them. This CDR3 has 12 residues. In germline, CDR1 is SQVTM, CDR2 ANQGSEA. Full variable domain (rest looked up from reference TRBV29-1 and TRBJ2-5): SAVISQKPSRDICQRGTSLTIQCQVDSQVTMMFWYRQQPGQSLTLIATANQGSEATYESGFVIDKFPISRPNLTFSTLTVSNMSPEDSSIYLCSALGGEETQYFGPGTRLLVL.

The J gene is TRBJ1-1, the V gene TRBV6-5; possibly TRBD1 for D (5 bases). CDR1 is MNHEY, CDR2 SVGAGI, per germline. The CDR3 covers 15 residues. The ends were cut back, 0 bases at V and 11 bases at J, with 19 bases in the middle. The CDR3 bases are TGTGCCAGCAGTTACTCCCGGACAATAATCTCGACGGCTTTCTTT. Its translation is CASSYSRTIISTAFF.